This TCR beta chain was sequenced during a study of T cell changes during pregnancy in multiple sclerosis (dated by TCRdb to the late 2010s). In terms of the full investigation: The study examined how the T cell repertoire changed over the course of pregnancy in women with multiple sclerosis.

Libraries were built with the immunoSEQ multiplex PCR assay. Entries here come from immuneACCESS through TCRdb and include only in-frame sequences with V and J called. Some clones fail to appear in such tables; in the studies checked, an unresolved V gene covers under half of the shortfall, and the cause of the remainder is unknown. Within this sample are about 49,000 clones, with 80% to 95% of them counted one time only. The ten largest clones take up about 0.99% of the sample. The germline V gene (reference sequence) gives CDR1 as LNHDA and CDR2 as SQIVND. V loses 3 bases, J loses 2 bases, and the germline ends lie 11 bases apart. The CDR3 has 15 amino acids, counting the end cysteine and phenylalanine. Of the read, only the CDR3 DNA is kept; its 45 bases are in frame from base 1. Worth noting for this clone: Its antigen is still unknown. Nothing much larger sits one base from this clone, and base qualities are not available.

The chain is encoded by TRBV19 joined to TRBJ1-3; the D gene is possibly TRBD1, with 6 bases matching. The TCR was taken from a female donor with multiple sclerosis, enrolled in a pregnancy study. Sequencing was performed on peripheral blood, taken after pregnancy. The CDR3 corresponds to CASSIMAGAGNTIYF. The DNA sequence is TGTGCCAGTAGTATCATGGCAGGGGCTGGAAACACCATATATTTT.